This paragraph covers one T cell receptor (beta chain) sequence. Its matching antigen is unknown. Germline values: CDR1 SGHRS, CDR2 YFSETQ. The CDR3 totals 13 residues. Trimming removed 7 bases at V and 3 bases at J, with 13 bases between. RNA was extracted and reverse transcribed into cDNA as the sequencing template. TCRdb keeps only in-frame clones here, not all; method: immunoSEQ multiplex PCR. The sample lists around 20,000 clones; 60% to 70% were seen once. The data were obtained in a study of CD8+ T cells in alopecia areata. Study results and limitations: Unlike in mice, where it was clearer, TCR sharing across patients was less clear, possibly HLA-related.

Several patients' sorted CD4+ cells yielded CD25+CD127- cells. Peripheral blood samples and lesional scalp punch biopsies were obtained from alopecia areata patients. Cell sorting was applied to PBMCs, and CD4+ and CD8+ T cells were collected. The receptor was isolated from a human donor with alopecia areata. Sample: CD4+ Tregs sorted from blood. This chain connects TRBV5-1 to TRBJ1-1, with D perhaps TRBD1 (6 bases). Here the CDR3 reads CASAITGHTEAFF. CDR3 bases: TGCGCCAGCGCTATTACAGGGCACACTGAAGCTTTCTTT. Based on the CDR3 plus reference TRBV5-1 and TRBJ1-1, the full variable domain is KAGVTQTPRYLIKTRGQQVTLSCSPISGHRSVSWYQQTPGQGLQFLFEYFSETQRNKGNFPGRFSGRQFSNSRSEMNVSTLELGDSALYLCASAITGHTEAFFGQGTRLTVV.